These T cell receptor beta chains were read from a single sample in a study of early T cells in non-severe SARS-CoV-2 infection. MiXCR, run by TCRdb on the 5' RACE reads, gives a single entry per CDR3 protein. The table lists roughly 56,000 distinct CDR3 sequences, about 13% of them singletons, with more than 7.5% in the top ten. Specimen: whole blood. These receptors came from an adult who was a healthcare worker with PCR-confirmed SARS-CoV-2 infection or an uninfected control (not recorded which). Both conserved end residues are part of each CDR3. The D gene is left open where the match is weak. Some rows mark clone size as missing; the rest say once, few, many or name a class of expanded clone.

v_call,j_call,d_call,clone_size,cdr3_nt,cdr3_aa
TRBV7-2,TRBJ2-3,TRBD2,.,TGTGCCAGCAGGTTTCTAGCGGGGACTAGCACAGATACGCAGTATTTT,CASRFLAGTSTDTQYF
TRBV20-1,TRBJ1-2,.,medium-sized,TGCAGTGCTAGAGCTCTCTACGGAACTCGGGGCTACACCTTC,CSARALYGTRGYTF
TRBV7-8,TRBJ1-2,TRBD1,.,TGTGCCAGCAGCTTAGCAGGGACAGCGGGCTACACCTTC,CASSLAGTAGYTF
TRBV15,TRBJ2-1,TRBD2,few,TGTGCCACCAGCAGAGTCACTAGCGGGAACAATGAGCAGTTCTTC,CATSRVTSGNNEQFF
TRBV4-1,TRBJ1-1,.,.,TGCGCCAGCAGCCAAGATCCGTGGACTGAAGCTTTCTTT,CASSQDPWTEAFF
TRBV6-5,TRBJ1-2,.,.,TGTGCCAGCAGTTACAACAGGGCTTCTGGCTACACCTTC,CASSYNRASGYTF
TRBV5-1,TRBJ1-2,.,many,TGCGCCAGCAGCCAGGGGACATCGAACTATGGCTACACCTTC,CASSQGTSNYGYTF
TRBV4-1,TRBJ1-6,.,few,TGCGCCAGCAGCCAAGAAAACTCCTATAATTCACCCCTCCACTTT,CASSQENSYNSPLHF
TRBV29-1,TRBJ1-3,.,.,TGCAGCGTCGGGAGAACGGGCGCCGGAAACACCATATATTTT,CSVGRTGAGNTIYF
TRBV11-3,TRBJ2-1,TRBD2,few,TGTGCCAGCAGCTTATTCGGCGGGAGGGCCCCTGAGCAGTTCTTC,CASSLFGGRAPEQFF
TRBV18,TRBJ2-7,TRBD1,few,TGTGCCAGCTCACCACGGGGACAGGGCTACTACGAGCAGTACTTC,CASSPRGQGYYEQYF
TRBV11-3,TRBJ2-2,TRBD1,many,TGTGCCAGCAGCCCGGACAGGGTCACCGGGGAGCTGTTTTTT,CASSPDRVTGELFF
TRBV5-6,TRBJ1-4,.,few,TGTGCCAGCAGCTTGGCCGGGACGGGGGGCGAAAAACTGTTTTTT,CASSLAGTGGEKLFF
TRBV20-1,TRBJ2-5,.,many,TGCAGTGCGCCCCTGGGGGAGACCCAGTACTTC,CSAPLGETQYF
TRBV7-3,TRBJ2-2,TRBD1,few,TGTGCCAGCAGCTTAAACAGGGGGGCGAACACCGGGGAGCTGTTTTTT,CASSLNRGANTGELFF
TRBV29-1,TRBJ1-1,.,few,TGCAGCGTCATGGTCACTGAAGCTTTCTTT,CSVMVTEAFF
TRBV9,TRBJ2-1,.,few,TGTGCCAGCAGCCCCCGAGTGGCCTACAATGAGCAGTTCTTC,CASSPRVAYNEQFF
TRBV5-1,TRBJ1-4,.,.,TGCGCCAGCAGCTCTGAGGGACACCAGAATGAAAAACTGTTTTTT,CASSSEGHQNEKLFF
TRBV29-1,TRBJ1-1,.,many,TGCAGCGTTGCTATGCTAAACACTGAAGCTTTCTTT,CSVAMLNTEAFF
TRBV20-1,TRBJ1-1,.,.,TGCAGTGCTCGAAAGGACAGTGAAGCTTTCTTT,CSARKDSEAFF
TRBV6-5,TRBJ1-1,.,medium-sized,TGTGCCAGCAGCAAACAATCCTTCGGCACTGAAGCTTTCTTT,CASSKQSFGTEAFF